One sample yielded the 25 T cell receptor beta chains listed below, sequenced in a study of response to subunit inactivated influenza vaccine. MiXCR was run by TCRdb on the RT-PCR reads, yielding one entry per CDR3 protein. The profile shows roughly 710,000 distinct CDR3 sequences, around 13% of them singletons. The sequences come from PBMCs from blood, collected approximately 15 days before vaccination. Receptor source: a man aged 45-65 years who received an inactivated influenza vaccine.

This clonotype has at least ten counts. V is TRBV7-9 and J is TRBJ2-3; D uncertain. V lost 5 bases and J 3 bases, leaving 18 bases between the germline ends. Per the germline V gene, CDR1 is SEHNR and CDR2 is FQNEAQ (reference sequence). The CDR3 loop spans 16 amino acids. The CDR3 loop reads CASSPLAPLGTDTQYF. The CDR3 bases are TGTGCCAGCAGCCCACTGGCACCGCTGGGTACAGATACGCAGTATTTT.

This clonotype has a handful of counts. Here the CDR3 reads CASSSPGALGNEQFF. The CDR3 bases are TGTGCCAGCAGTTCCCCAGGGGCTTTGGGGAATGAGCAGTTCTTC. The rearrangement joins TRBV28 to TRBJ2-1, with D perhaps TRBD1 (6 bases). Trimming cost V 4 bases and J 7 bases, with 17 bases left between them. Germline V gene sequence: CDR1 MDHEN, CDR2 SYDVKM. The CDR3 runs 15 residues.

The chain links TRBV7-9 to TRBJ2-7, with a tentative D call TRBD2 (6 bases). The V gene's germline CDR1 is SEHNR and CDR2 FQNEAQ (reference sequence). The V end lost 5 bases, the J end lost 5 bases, and 16 bases lay between the germline ends. The CDR3 loop spans 14 amino acids. CDR3 nucleotide sequence: TGTGCCAGCAGCCCCGGGACTTGGGAGGACGAGCAGTACTTC. Encoded protein: CASSPGTWEDEQYF. Complete variable domain (other parts from reference TRBV7-9 and TRBJ2-7): DTGVSQNPRHKITKRGQNVTFRCDPISEHNRLYWYRQTLGQGPEFLTYFQNEAQLEKSRLLSDRFSAERPKGSFSTLEIQRTEQGDSAMYLCASSPGTWEDEQYFGPGTRLTVT.

This clonotype was counted only a few times. The rearrangement uses TRBV3-1 and TRBJ2-3; D is perhaps TRBD1 or TRBD2 (5 bases each). Trimming removed 4 bases from V and 0 bases from J, with 14 bases in between. Germline V gene sequence: CDR1 LGHDT, CDR2 YNNKEL (reference sequence). The CDR3 consists of 16 residues. The CDR3 is CASSRAGTLSTDTQYF. CDR3 nucleotides: TGTGCCAGCAGCCGGGCCGGGACCCTTAGCACAGATACGCAGTATTTT.

The genes are TRBV29-1 and TRBJ1-1; no clear D. Trimming cost V 0 bases and J 3 bases, with 2 bases left between them. Germline V gene sequence: CDR1 SQVTM, CDR2 ANQGSEA. There are 11 residues in the CDR3. The CDR3 DNA is TGCAGCGTTGAAGACTACACTGAAGCTTTCTTT. Its translation: CSVEDYTEAFF.

This clonotype was recorded a few times. The chain links TRBV9 to TRBJ1-3; D may be TRBD1 (5 bases). The CDR3 covers 15 residues. Deletions cut 0 bases from V and 1 base from J, with 8 bases between. Germline V lookup: CDR1 SGDLS, CDR2 YYNGEE. CDR3 DNA: TGTGCCAGCAGCGTAGTTGGGGGGTCTGGAAACACCATATATTTT. It is translated as CASSVVGGSGNTIYF.

Only a few counts were recorded for this clonotype. The rearrangement links TRBV24-1 to TRBJ2-1; D remains unclear. In germline, CDR1 is KGHDR, CDR2 SFDVKD. The CDR3 loop spans 19 amino acids. V was trimmed by 3 bases and J by 3 bases, leaving 23 bases between them. This chain's CDR3 is CATSDAPGRGGNFYNEQFF. CDR3 nucleotide sequence: TGTGCCACCAGTGATGCGCCGGGCCGTGGCGGAAACTTCTACAATGAGCAGTTCTTC.

The rearrangement uses TRBV2 and TRBJ2-2; D gene unclear. CDR3 size: 13 residues. V was trimmed by 7 bases and J by 0 bases, leaving 6 bases between them. CDR1 is SNHLY and CDR2 is FYNNEI in the germline V gene. The CDR3 is CASTATNTGELFF. CDR3 sequence (DNA): TGTGCCAGCACGGCGACGAACACCGGGGAGCTGTTTTTT.

This clonotype was picked up a small number of times. This rearrangement joins TRBV10-3 to TRBJ2-7; tentatively, D is TRBD1 (5 bases). The CDR3 length is 14 residues. The V end lost 3 bases, the J end lost 3 bases, and 12 bases lay between the germline ends. CDR1 and CDR2 (germline): ENHRY, SYGVKD. The DNA of the CDR3 is TGTGCCATCAGTGACCTCGGACAAATCTACGAGCAGTACTTC. Encoded protein: CAISDLGQIYEQYF.

This clonotype has only a few counts. The CDR3 nucleotides read TGTGCCTGGAGGGGGCCTGGTGAAAAACTGTTTTTT. It is translated as CAWRGPGEKLFF. This sequence joins TRBV30 and TRBJ1-4, with D maybe TRBD1 (5 bases). The CDR3 covers 12 residues. Trimming shortened V by 3 bases and J by 7 bases, and 9 bases separated the two germline ends. Germline CDR1 is GTSNPN and CDR2 is SVGIG (reference sequence).

The rearrangement uses TRBV20-1 and TRBJ1-5; perhaps TRBD1 as D (5 bases). CDR3 length: 14 residues. V lost 6 bases, J lost 2 bases, and 14 bases lay in between. Germline assignment: CDR1 DFQATT and CDR2 SNEGSKA (reference sequence). The CDR3 reads CSATNGGGNQPQHF. In DNA, the CDR3 is TGCAGTGCAACGAACGGGGGGGGCAATCAGCCCCAGCATTTT.

In regard to this clonotype: A junction end diverges from the germline sequence, so it may reflect a read error. This chain connects TRBV20-1 to TRBJ1-2; TRBD1 might be the D (6 bases). This CDR3 comprises 15 residues. Germline V CDR1 and CDR2: DFQATT, SNEGSKA (reference sequence). The CDR3 region is CSARDLSGGNYGYSF. The DNA of the CDR3 is TGCAGTGCTAGAGATCTGTCCGGGGGCAACTATGGCTACTCCTTC.

This clonotype showed up many times. The chain uses TRBV29-1 and TRBJ2-7; TRBD1 matches at 8 bases. Germline loops: CDR1 SQVTM, CDR2 ANQGSEA. J lost 0 bases, V lost 3 bases, and 10 bases had no gene match. The CDR3 loop spans 16 amino acids. The CDR3, as DNA: TGCAGCGTTGAGAACACCGACAGGGGATTCTCCTACGAGCAGTACTTC. It encodes CSVENTDRGFSYEQYF.

Only a few counts were recorded for this clonotype. The chain combines TRBV7-2 with TRBJ2-1; D unclear. With 5 bases removed from V and 0 bases from J, the gap between germline ends came to 17 bases. There are 17 residues in the CDR3. From germline, CDR1 is SGHTA and CDR2 FQGNSA. CDR3 DNA sequence: TGTGCCAGCAGCCCCTGGTCTGACTTTAGCTCCTACAATGAGCAGTTCTTC. Translation: CASSPWSDFSSYNEQFF.

This chain links TRBV20-1 with TRBJ1-2, with a possible D match to TRBD1 (6 bases). This CDR3 has 15 amino acids. Trimming stripped 7 bases from V and 3 bases from J, with 21 bases between. Germline V gene sequence: CDR1 DFQATT, CDR2 SNEGSKA (reference sequence). The CDR3 spells CSVLTRGQGHYGYTF. The CDR3 coding sequence is TGCAGTGTTCTAACCCGGGGGCAGGGGCACTATGGCTACACCTTC.

The chain uses TRBV27 and TRBJ2-5; TRBD1 matches 9 bases. The V segment lost 5 bases and the J segment 5 bases; nucleotides outside the gene matches: 9. The CDR3 consists of 15 residues. Germline V gene sequence: CDR1 MNHEY, CDR2 SMNVEV (reference sequence). Written as DNA, the CDR3 is TGTGCCAGCAGTCCCTGGGACAGGGCCGCGGAGACCCAGTACTTC. Translating it yields CASSPWDRAAETQYF.

In its sample, this clonotype was seen many times. The J gene is TRBJ2-1, the V gene TRBV29-1; D might be TRBD1 (6 bases). The CDR3 spans 12 residues. Trimming left V 4 bases short and J 6 bases short, with 10 bases between. Per the germline V gene, CDR1 is SQVTM and CDR2 is ANQGSEA. DNA of the CDR3: TGCAGCGTTGGGGGACAACTCAATGAGCAGTTCTTC. This gives the protein CSVGGQLNEQFF.

There are a few counts of this clonotype. V and J are TRBV28 and TRBJ1-3; TRBD1 is a possible D gene (5 bases). The germline V gene has CDR1 MDHEN and CDR2 SYDVKM. V lost 4 bases and J lost 0, with 13 bases in between. This CDR3 region has 16 residues. CDR3 DNA: TGTGCCAGCAGTTGGGCCTCAGGGAGCTCTGGAAACACCATATATTTT. Encoded protein: CASSWASGSSGNTIYF. The entire variable domain, with the rest obtained from reference TRBV28 and TRBJ1-3, is as follows: DVKVTQSSRYLVKRTGEKVFLECVQDMDHENMFWYRQDPGLGLRLIYFSYDVKMKEKGDIPEGYSVSREKKERFSLILESASTNQTSMYLCASSWASGSSGNTIYFGEGSWLTVV.

This rearrangement joins TRBV7-2 to TRBJ2-1; a possible D gene is TRBD1 (6 bases). Germline V gene sequence: CDR1 SGHTA, CDR2 FQGNSA. Trimming removed 2 bases from V and 9 bases from J, with 14 bases in between. The CDR3 runs 14 residues. CDR3: CASSLRWTETEQFF. For the CDR3, the DNA is TGTGCCAGCAGCTTACGCTGGACAGAAACTGAGCAGTTCTTC.

This clonotype has ten or more counts. The chain employs TRBV5-1 and TRBJ1-5; D not resolved. CDR1 is SGHRS and CDR2 is YFSETQ in the germline V gene. The V end lost 2 bases, the J end lost 2 bases, and 8 bases lay between the germline ends. The CDR3 spans 14 residues. CDR3 in DNA: TGCGCCAGCAGCTTTTGGGCCGGCAATCAGCCCCAGCATTTT. Encoded protein: CASSFWAGNQPQHF.

V and J are TRBV6-5 and TRBJ1-6; a possible D gene is TRBD1 (6 bases). The germline CDR1 and CDR2 sequences are MNHEY and SVGAGI. Trimming took 2 bases from V and 3 from J, leaving 14 bases between them. The CDR3 length is 17 residues. CDR3: CASSYTRTAYYNSPLHF. The CDR3 coding sequence is TGTGCCAGCAGTTACACACGGACAGCTTACTATAATTCACCCCTCCACTTT.

The chain recombines TRBV12-3 or TRBV12-4 with TRBJ2-1, with 8 bases that match TRBD2. The CDR3 contains 16 residues. V was clipped by 6 bases and J by 7 bases; unmatched bases: 14. DNA of the CDR3: TGTGCCAGCAGATCAGTAGCGGGGCGCGTGGGGAATGAGCAGTTCTTC. The encoded protein is CASRSVAGRVGNEQFF.

The sample holds many counts of this clonotype. The V gene is TRBV4-1, the J gene TRBJ2-2, with unresolved D. CDR1 is MGHRA and CDR2 is YSYEKL in the germline V gene. The germline V and J ends were trimmed by 4 bases and 0 bases, with 9 bases remaining between them. This CDR3 is 15 amino acids long. Here the CDR3 reads CASSLERTNTGELFF. DNA of the CDR3: TGCGCCAGCAGCCTGGAGAGAACGAACACCGGGGAGCTGTTTTTT.

This clonotype was recorded at least ten times. The V gene is TRBV7-6, the J gene TRBJ2-1; D ambiguous. Germline V gene sequence: CDR1 SGHVS, CDR2 FNYEAQ. There are 13 residues in the CDR3. Deletions cut 5 bases from V and 0 bases from J, with 5 bases between. The CDR3 reads CASSPPSYNEQFF. The CDR3 DNA sequence: TGTGCCAGCAGCCCTCCCTCCTACAATGAGCAGTTCTTC. Supplemented by reference TRBV7-6 and TRBJ2-1, the full variable domain reads GAGVSQSPRYKVTKRGQDVALRCDPISGHVSLYWYRQALGQGPEFLTYFNYEAQQDKSGLPNDRFSAERPEGSISTLTIQRTEQRDSAMYRCASSPPSYNEQFFGPGTRLTVL.

This clonotype has only a few counts. The CDR3 protein is CASSSDPSGNTIYF. The DNA of the CDR3 is TGTGCCAGCAGCTCGGACCCCTCTGGAAACACCATATATTTT. This rearrangement joins TRBV7-2 to TRBJ1-3; D not certain. The CDR3 has 14 amino acids. The V end was cut by 4 bases, the J end by 0 bases, with 7 bases between. In germline, CDR1 is SGHTA, CDR2 FQGNSA.